The clone carrying this T cell receptor beta chain occurred many times. The antigen remains unidentified. Sequence at one end of the junction differs from germline and may be a read error. Molecular barcoded adaptors covering alpha/delta and beta/gamma chains were used on 400 ng RNA. TCRdb fed the reads into MiXCR, producing one record per CDR3 protein. The sample holds roughly 25,000 distinct CDR3 sequences, around 14% seen once. The data were taken from a study of read filtering for tumor transcriptome and immune sequencing. Looking at the study overall: TCR-mapped reads were about 3.5 to 11 million with IR-seq versus roughly 80 to 1,300 with RNA-seq.

The CDR3 is made up of 14 amino acids. Germline V CDR1 and CDR2: SGHNT, YYREEE (reference sequence). The study, taken as a whole, reports: Compared with RNA-seq, IR-seq gave much higher clonotype depth and reliability.

The sequenced material came from a population of CD138-negative cells sorted from bone marrow. This clonotype was sampled from a donor aged 40 or over with multiple myeloma. The V and J genes are TRBV5-4 and TRBJ2-1; 10 bases are shared with TRBD1. The CDR3: CASLTGGSDNGQFF. The CDR3 region has the DNA TGTGCCAGCTTGACAGGGGGCTCGGACAATGGGCAGTTCTTC.